Presented here are 22 T cell receptor beta chains from one specimen sequenced in a study of blood T cell repertoires in COVID-19. Clones were sequenced by immunoSEQ multiplex PCR, and TCRdb holds only the in-frame ones, with some missing. This table has approximately 440,000 clones, roughly 88% appearing once. Sequencing used PBMCs or T cells enriched from blood (not recorded which). The receptor set was obtained from a man aged 18 to 29 who had recovered from COVID-19.

This clone showed up just a few times. V gene TRBV28 combines with J gene TRBJ1-2; weak D call: TRBD1 (5 bases). The CDR3 is 14 residues long. In germline, CDR1 is MDHEN, CDR2 SYDVKM. The ends were cut back, 2 bases at V and 6 bases at J, with 13 bases in the middle. The CDR3 nucleotides read TGTGCCAGCAGTTTACCGGCTCAGGGCCATGGCTACACCTTC. The encoded protein is CASSLPAQGHGYTF.

The genes are TRBV28 and TRBJ1-2; 7 bases are a match to TRBD1. This CDR3 contains 15 residues. After removal of 8 bases from V and 5 bases from J, the junction contained 14 bases not matched to a gene. From germline, CDR1 is MDHEN and CDR2 SYDVKM. CDR3 residues: CASSARPGQPYGYTF. As DNA, the CDR3 is TGTGCCAGCTCGGCCCGTCCGGGACAGCCTTATGGCTACACCTTC.

The rearrangement links TRBV18 to TRBJ2-1; 9 bases map to TRBD2. The trim removed 4 bases at V and 8 bases at J, leaving 9 bases unmatched. The V gene's germline CDR1 is KGHSH and CDR2 LQKENI. There are 15 residues in the CDR3. This CDR3 reads CASSRGLALVDEQFF. The CDR3 DNA sequence: TGTGCCAGCTCACGGGGACTAGCCCTGGTAGATGAGCAGTTCTTC.

Remarks on this clone: At the DNA level, this CDR3 is encoded by other sequences in the same sample as well. The chain joins TRBV3-1 (or the pseudogene TRBV3-2) to TRBJ1-3, with D maybe TRBD1 (5 bases). The CDR3 sequence is 13 residues long. CDR1 is LGHDT and CDR2 is YNNKEL in the germline V gene (reference sequence). V shed 4 bases and J shed 4 bases, with 8 bases lying between them. The CDR3 is CASSPGQGNTIYF. Written as DNA, the CDR3 is TGTGCCAGCAGCCCCGGACAAGGAAACACCATATATTTT.

This clone was observed a few times. The chain links TRBV7-3 to TRBJ2-7; TRBD1 might be the D (5 bases). The CDR3 length is 14 residues. V was trimmed by 5 bases and J by 5 bases, leaving 16 bases between them. The germline CDR1 and CDR2 sequences are SGHTA and FQGTGA. The CDR3 here is CASSQTAWGDEQYF. For the CDR3, the DNA is TGTGCCAGCAGCCAGACAGCCTGGGGCGACGAGCAGTACTTC.

This clone was recorded only once. The chain couples TRBV7-9 to TRBJ2-7; possibly TRBD2 for D (6 bases). The V gene's germline CDR1 is SEHNR and CDR2 FQNEAQ (reference sequence). CDR3 length equals 15 residues. V was cut by 5 bases and J by 5 bases, with 19 bases left in between. This CDR3 is CASSLSTASVDEQYF. DNA of the CDR3: TGTGCCAGCAGCCTCTCTACCGCTAGCGTGGACGAGCAGTACTTC.

The rearrangement links TRBV6-1 to TRBJ1-2; TRBD1 matches at 7 bases. Germline CDR1 is MNHNS and CDR2 is SASEGT. The CDR3 is 15 residues long. Trimming took 3 bases from V and 5 from J; bases not matched to a gene: 9. The CDR3 loop reads CASSDPRQGLYGYTF. CDR3 DNA: TGTGCCAGCAGTGATCCGAGACAGGGACTTTATGGCTACACCTTC.

The chain carries TRBV2 and TRBJ1-2; 7 bases agree with TRBD1. The ends lost 10 bases at V and 4 bases at J; junction bases unmatched: 18. This CDR3 has 16 amino acids. Germline assignment: CDR1 SNHLY and CDR2 FYNNEI. CDR3: CATTRGQGDYSYGYTF. The CDR3 bases are TGTGCCACCACGAGGGGGCAGGGGGATTACAGCTATGGCTACACCTTC.

This clone was seen more than once but under ten times. The chain couples TRBV9 to TRBJ1-3, with 10 bases fitting TRBD1. This CDR3 comprises 15 residues. Losses at the gene ends were 3 bases for V and 4 bases for J; bases not matched to a gene: 4. CDR1 and CDR2 (germline): SGDLS, YYNGEE. Here the CDR3 DNA reads TGTGCCAGCAGCGGCGACAGGGGGCTAGGAAACACCATATATTTT. Amino acid sequence: CASSGDRGLGNTIYF.

The CDR3 DNA reads TGCAGCGTTGTGGGGGTCCACAGGGGGTCGGACACTGAAGCTTTCTTT. Translating gives CSVVGVHRGSDTEAFF. The chain uses TRBV29-1 and TRBJ1-1, with 8 bases fitting TRBD1. CDR3 length: 16 amino acids. The germline V gene encodes CDR1 SQVTM and CDR2 ANQGSEA. The V and J ends lost 4 bases and 3 bases, in that order; junction bases with no gene match: 13.

The rearrangement links TRBV27 to TRBJ1-1, with D maybe TRBD1 (6 bases). The V gene's germline CDR1 is MNHEY and CDR2 SMNVEV (reference sequence). CDR3 length: 17 residues. V was pared by 6 bases and J by 4 bases, with 24 bases between. The CDR3 DNA sequence: TGTGCCAGCAGGCCGAGCGCTCTCCGGGGGGCGGGCACTGAAGCTTTCTTT. Translating gives CASRPSALRGAGTEAFF.

The chain carries TRBV11-3 and TRBJ1-1, with 7 bases identical to TRBD1. In germline, CDR1 is SGHNT, CDR2 YENEEA. The CDR3 is made up of 15 amino acids. V was pared by 5 bases and J by 2 bases, with 8 bases of the junction left unmatched. This chain's CDR3 is CASSRQGGGNTEAFF. The CDR3 coding sequence is TGTGCCAGCAGCCGACAGGGTGGGGGAAACACTGAAGCTTTCTTT.

The V gene is TRBV2, the J gene TRBJ1-1, with TRBD1 matching 7 bases. This CDR3 region has 13 residues. CDR1 is SNHLY and CDR2 is FYNNEI in the germline V gene. The V segment lost 6 bases and the J segment 4 bases; nucleotides outside the gene matches: 5. The CDR3 reads CASRETGFTEAFF. CDR3 sequence (DNA): TGTGCCAGCAGGGAGACAGGGTTCACTGAAGCTTTCTTT.

The CDR3 region has the DNA TGTGCCAGCAGTTTAAGGGGACAGGCGGTTTATGGCTACACCTTC. It is translated as CASSLRGQAVYGYTF. The chain links TRBV27 to TRBJ1-2, with 8 bases aligning to TRBD1. Germline trimming cut 2 bases from V and 5 bases from J; bases unmatched to any gene: 7. CDR1 MNHEY and CDR2 SMNVEV come from the germline V gene (reference sequence). This CDR3 contains 15 residues.

The chain couples TRBV3-1 (or the pseudogene TRBV3-2) to TRBJ1-3; D is uncertain. The CDR3 has 12 amino acids. Germline lookup yields CDR1 LGHDT and CDR2 YNNKEL (reference sequence). V was shortened by 0 bases and J by 6 bases, with 3 bases between the two germline ends. CDR3 nucleotide sequence: TGTGCCAGCAGCCAAGAAGCAAACACCATATATTTT. It translates to CASSQEANTIYF.

CDR3 protein: CATSLRPRGTEAFF. The CDR3 bases are TGTGCCACCAGCCTTAGACCCCGGGGTACTGAAGCTTTCTTT. The chain recombines TRBV15 with TRBJ1-1, with no clear D. V lost 5 bases to trimming and J lost 5 bases, with 15 bases between them. The CDR3 consists of 14 residues. Germline assignment: CDR1 LNHNV and CDR2 YYDKDF (reference sequence).

The gene calls are TRBV5-6 and TRBJ1-4; possibly TRBD1 for D (6 bases). The CDR3 covers 15 residues. CDR1 is SGHDT, CDR2 YYEEEE, per germline. Trimming left V 4 bases short and J 8 bases short, with 18 bases between. The CDR3 sequence: CASSADRTSREKLFF. CDR3 sequence (DNA): TGTGCCAGCAGCGCCGACAGGACTTCGCGGGAAAAACTGTTTTTT.

This clone was observed a handful of times. The chain is built from TRBV4-1 and TRBJ1-2; 8 nucleotides align to TRBD1. The germline V gene has CDR1 MGHRA and CDR2 YSYEKL. The length of the CDR3 is 16 residues. Trimming took 4 bases from V and 0 from J; bases not matched to a gene: 7. The CDR3 bases are TGCGCCAGCAGCCCCGGGACAGGACATACTAACTATGGCTACACCTTC. Its translation: CASSPGTGHTNYGYTF.

CDR3 amino acids: CASSQDRGDTQYF. The DNA for the CDR3 is TGTGCCAGCAGCCAAGATCGGGGGGATACGCAGTATTTT. The genes are TRBV3-1 (or the pseudogene TRBV3-2) and TRBJ2-3, with D perhaps matching TRBD2 (6 bases). Germline CDR1 is LGHDT and CDR2 is YNNKEL (reference sequence). The CDR3 totals 13 residues. The V gene lost 0 bases and the J gene lost 6 bases, with 7 bases spanning the gap.

The chain uses TRBV19 and TRBJ1-2; D call uncertain. The germline gives CDR1 LNHDA, CDR2 SQIVND (reference sequence). This CDR3 comprises 13 residues. The germline V and J ends were trimmed by 3 bases and 5 bases, with 10 bases remaining between them. The chain's CDR3 is CASSMGRMYGYTF. CDR3 DNA sequence: TGTGCCAGTAGTATGGGCAGAATGTATGGCTACACCTTC.

The chain couples TRBV6-5 to TRBJ1-2; TRBD1 matches at 8 bases. Germline loops: CDR1 MNHEY, CDR2 SVGAGI. V shed 4 bases and J 4 bases; nucleotides not matched to a gene: 5. The CDR3 sequence is 14 residues long. In DNA form, the CDR3 reads TGTGCCAGCAGTTCGGCAGGGGGCGGCTATGGCTACACCTTC. This gives the protein CASSSAGGGYGYTF.

The CDR3 here is CASSLAGLTDTQYF. CDR3 sequence (DNA): TGTGCCAGCAGTTTAGCGGGCCTCACAGATACGCAGTATTTT. The chain has TRBV28 and TRBJ2-3, with D maybe TRBD2 (5 bases). The germline gives CDR1 MDHEN, CDR2 SYDVKM. The germline V and J ends were trimmed by 2 bases and 2 bases, with 8 bases remaining between them. The CDR3 is 14 amino acids.